The clone carrying this T cell receptor beta chain was seen once. What it binds is not known. Some clones are missing from TCRdb's copy, which holds only in-frame ones; the method was immunoSEQ multiplex PCR. The repertoire holds more than 4,000 clones, with 70% to 85% as singletons. J lost 2 bases, V lost 4 bases, and 15 bases had no gene match. Germline V lookup: CDR1 SGDLS, CDR2 YYNGEE. The CDR3 runs 18 residues. The post-treatment osteosarcoma tumors were primary, local recurrence or metastasis specimens from poor-prognosis patients. The data were obtained in a study of the immune and genomic landscape of osteosarcoma. Study-level information: Patients had high-grade osteosarcoma, aged about 5-90 at diagnosis. Roughly 70% had unfavorable pathologic response to standard therapy. About 81% presented with localized disease at diagnosis.

Study-level findings and limits: About five repertoires, each under 100 clonotypes, were dominated by one hyperexpanded clone.

The chain has TRBV9 and TRBJ2-7; 10 bases align to TRBD1. Material for sequencing was osteosarcoma tumor tissue from the lung. This receptor was obtained from a human donor with osteosarcoma. The DNA of the CDR3 is TGTGCCAGCAGCCCCCCCAATATACCGGGACAGGGGACCTACGAGCAGTACTTC. Translation gives CASSPPNIPGQGTYEQYF.